A single sample gave rise to the 9 T cell receptor beta chains below, sequenced in a study of T cell repertoires in cytomegalovirus infection. TCRdb passed the reads through MiXCR, listing each CDR3 protein once. This sample carries around 77,000 distinct CDR3 sequences, more than 20% of them seen once, and the ten largest clones take roughly two thirds. No antigen has been assigned to these receptors. The starting material was CD8+ T cells from cultured PBMCs, obtained from culture after CMV antigen stimulation. Every receptor here comes from a human donor in good health (CMV status not recorded). Some clones in this sample may be carry-over from other donors' samples.

Ten or more counts support this clonotype. V and J are TRBV4-3 and TRBJ1-5, with D perhaps TRBD1 (6 bases). The CDR3 contains 19 residues. Germline CDR1 reads LGHNA; CDR2 reads YSLEER. Trimming left V 0 bases short and J 0 bases short, with 18 bases between. DNA for the CDR3: TGCGCCAGCAGCCAAGATCGGGGGGGCTCTGAATATAGCAATCAGCCCCAGCATTTT. Its translation is CASSQDRGGSEYSNQPQHF.

Comments on this clonotype: The junction departs from germline at one end; a sequencing error may be responsible. The rearrangement joins TRBV4-1 to TRBJ1-5; 7 nucleotides line up with TRBD1. The CDR3 length is 14 residues. Germline V gene sequence: CDR1 MGHRA, CDR2 YSYEKL. The CDR3 loop reads CASSHGQDDQPQHF. DNA for the CDR3: TGCGCCAGCAGCCATGGACAGGATGATCAACCCCAGCATTTT.

This clonotype was observed at least ten times. V and J are TRBV5-6 and TRBJ2-7; 8 bases map to TRBD2. CDR3 length: 13 amino acids. The V gene's germline CDR1 is SGHDT and CDR2 YYEEEE. The J segment lost 4 bases and the V segment lost 7 bases, leaving 7 bases of the junction unmatched. CDR3 loop: CASSRGGGYEQYF. The CDR3 DNA reads TGTGCCAGCTCCCGGGGGGGGGGATACGAGCAGTACTTC.

This clonotype showed up just a few times. As DNA, the CDR3 is TGTGCCAGTAGTATCCCCCCTTGGAACACTGAAGCTTTCTTT. The encoded protein is CASSIPPWNTEAFF. V gene TRBV19 combines with J gene TRBJ1-1; the D is unclear. The CDR3 sequence is 14 residues long. Trimming removed 3 bases from V and 1 base from J, with 9 bases in between. Per the germline V gene, CDR1 is LNHDA and CDR2 is SQIVND (reference sequence).

The rearrangement links TRBV6-6 to TRBJ2-5, with TRBD1 matching 7 bases. There are 16 residues in the CDR3. With V trimmed by 6 bases and J by 0 bases, 10 bases remained unmatched. The germline V gene has CDR1 MNHNY and CDR2 SVGAGI (reference sequence). CDR3 sequence: CASSPRGQQYQETQYF. The CDR3 coding sequence is TGTGCCAGCAGCCCTAGGGGACAGCAATACCAAGAGACCCAGTACTTC.

The table lists this clonotype with a few counts. The genes are TRBV15 and TRBJ2-1; 7 bases are shared with TRBD1. V was clipped by 2 bases and J by 3 bases; unmatched bases: 7. The CDR3 totals 16 residues. Germline values: CDR1 LNHNV, CDR2 YYDKDF (reference sequence). For the CDR3, the DNA is TGTGCCACCAGCAGACAACGGGACAGAGGCTACAATGAGCAGTTCTTC. Translation: CATSRQRDRGYNEQFF.

In DNA, the CDR3 is TGTGCCAGCTGTCCAGGGGGCATTGACGAGCAGTACTTC. This codes for CASCPGGIDEQYF. The J gene is TRBJ2-7, the V gene TRBV6-6; 8 bases agree with TRBD1. Germline V gives CDR1 MNHNY, CDR2 SVGAGI (reference sequence). V lost 8 bases to trimming and J lost 5 bases; unmatched junction nucleotides: 8. This CDR3 region has 13 residues.

As for this clonotype: This may come from a read error, since a much larger clone is one base off. This sequence joins TRBV6-2 or TRBV6-3 and TRBJ2-7; 7 nucleotides line up with TRBD1. Per germline, CDR1 MNHEY and CDR2 SVGEGT. This CDR3 region has 14 residues. This CDR3 reads CARRSSQGDYEQYF. The CDR3 coding sequence is TGTGCCCGCAGATCGTCGCAGGGGGACTACGAGCAGTACTTC.

This clonotype was recorded many times. This chain links TRBV7-8 with TRBJ2-3; maybe TRBD1 (6 bases). The CDR3 length is 16 residues. V lost 3 bases and J lost 4, with 17 bases in between. Germline V lookup: CDR1 SGHVS, CDR2 FQNEAQ. As DNA, the CDR3 is TGTGCCAGCAGCTTGGCCCTAACAGGGTTTCCAGATACGCAGTATTTT. Residues: CASSLALTGFPDTQYF. Using reference TRBV7-8 and TRBJ2-3 for the parts outside the CDR3, the full variable domain is GAGVSQSPRYKVAKRGQDVALRCDPISGHVSLFWYQQALGQGPEFLTYFQNEAQLDKSGLPSDRFFAERPEGSVSTLKIQRTQQEDSAVYLCASSLALTGFPDTQYFGPGTRLTVL.